This T cell receptor beta chain was identified in a study of control samples from healthy donors and cancer patients. Some clones are missing from TCRdb's copy, which holds only in-frame ones; the method was immunoSEQ multiplex PCR. The sample yields approximately 82,000 clones, around 87% seen once. Input material: blood. This sequence originates from a man aged 50 or older in good health.

The CDR3 coding sequence is TGTGCCAGCAGCACAGAGGGGTACCTGGAGCTGTTTTTT. It translates to CASSTEGYLELFF. This sequence joins TRBV7-9 and TRBJ2-2; the D call may be TRBD1 or TRBD2 (5 bases each). The CDR3 sequence is 13 residues long. Germline-derived CDR1 and CDR2 are SEHNR and FQNEAQ (reference sequence). V was cut by 5 bases and J by 10 bases, with 14 bases left in between.